The 5 T cell receptor beta chains in this list originate from one sample, sequenced in a study of blood T cell repertoires in COVID-19. TCRdb keeps only in-frame clones here, not all; method: immunoSEQ multiplex PCR. The sample comprises 210,000 or so clones, roughly four fifths of which are singletons, and 4% to 6% rests with the top ten. The sequencing sample was made of peripheral blood. These receptor sequences come from a woman in her sixties or seventies with active or convalescent COVID-19.

The genes are TRBV5-6 and TRBJ1-6; TRBD1 agrees at 10 bases. This CDR3 has 15 amino acids. The germline CDR1 and CDR2 sequences are SGHDT and YYEEEE. The ends lost 4 bases at V and 7 bases at J; junction bases unmatched: 5. CDR3 DNA: TGTGCCAGCAGCCCCGGGGACAGGGGCAATTCACCCCTCCACTTT. Amino acid sequence: CASSPGDRGNSPLHF.

V usage is TRBV28 and J usage is TRBJ1-5; D might be TRBD1 (6 bases). This CDR3 region has 16 residues. The germline V gene has CDR1 MDHEN and CDR2 SYDVKM. With 6 bases removed from V and 2 bases from J, the gap between germline ends came to 17 bases. The CDR3 coding sequence is TGTGCCAGCAGCCCCTGGGACATACGGGGCAATCAGCCCCAGCATTTT. This encodes CASSPWDIRGNQPQHF.

J is TRBJ2-2 and V is TRBV6-2 or TRBV6-3; 10 bases are shared with TRBD1. The CDR3 runs 16 residues. Germline loops: CDR1 MNHEY, CDR2 SVGEGT. The ends lost 3 bases at V and 0 bases at J; junction bases unmatched: 1. The CDR3 reads CASSYGQGANTGELFF. The CDR3 DNA reads TGTGCCAGCAGTTATGGACAGGGGGCGAACACCGGGGAGCTGTTTTTT.

Many counts were recorded for this clone. V is TRBV6-1 and J is TRBJ1-1; D call uncertain. The CDR3 extends over 15 amino acids. V shed 0 bases and J shed 2 bases, with 10 bases lying between them. Germline V CDR1 and CDR2: MNHNS, SASEGT. In DNA, the CDR3 is TGTGCCAGCAGTGAAGCCCCCCGGAGCAACACTGAAGCTTTCTTT. This codes for CASSEAPRSNTEAFF.

CDR3 residues: CRSLRSANYGYTF. CDR3 sequence (DNA): TGCAGAAGCCTGAGGTCGGCTAACTATGGCTACACCTTC. The V call is TRBV29-1, the J call TRBJ1-2; D uncertain. Per germline, CDR1 SQVTM and CDR2 ANQGSEA. The CDR3 spans 13 residues.